The TCR beta chain described here comes from a study of immune evolution from preneoplasia to lung adenocarcinoma. Study-wide findings and caveats: Later-stage lesions seemingly showed higher T cell density and diversity than normal lung. Top clone frequencies peaked in normal lung, apparently declining through invasive adenocarcinoma.

V lost 3 bases and J lost 3; bases outside the gene matches: 4. In germline, CDR1 is MNHEY, CDR2 SMNVEV (reference sequence). CDR3 size: 15 residues. The protocol was immunoSEQ multiplex PCR, while the TCRdb copy is restricted to in-frame clones and leaves out a portion. Among approximately 4,700 clones listed, around 80% were seen once. Patients had resection in Japan or China between about 2014 and 2018. Each case's diagnosis was confirmed by two pathologists on H&E. As for this clone: Its specificity is not known.

The chain has TRBV27 and TRBJ2-1; 8 bases line up with TRBD1. This clonotype was obtained from a person aged 55-80 years with lung adenocarcinoma. Sequencing was done on a sample of FFPE adjacent normal lung tissue. Written as DNA, the CDR3 is TGTGCCAGCAGTTTCGACAGGGGAGGCTACAATGAGCAGTTCTTC. Its translation: CASSFDRGGYNEQFF.